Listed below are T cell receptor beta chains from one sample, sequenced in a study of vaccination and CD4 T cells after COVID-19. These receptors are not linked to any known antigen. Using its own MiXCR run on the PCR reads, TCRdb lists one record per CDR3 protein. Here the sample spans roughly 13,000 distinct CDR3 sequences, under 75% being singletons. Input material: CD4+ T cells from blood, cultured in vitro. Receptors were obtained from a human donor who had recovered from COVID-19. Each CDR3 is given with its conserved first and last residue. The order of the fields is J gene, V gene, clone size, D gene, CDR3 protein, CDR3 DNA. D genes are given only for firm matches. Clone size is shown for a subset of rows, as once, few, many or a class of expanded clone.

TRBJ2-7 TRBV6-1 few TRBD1 CASSLYRGTYEQYF TGTGCCAGCAGTCTGTACAGGGGAACCTACGAGCAGTACTTC
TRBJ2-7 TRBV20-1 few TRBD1 CSARDPQGAGSYEQYF TGCAGTGCTAGAGACCCACAGGGGGCTGGAAGCTACGAGCAGTACTTC
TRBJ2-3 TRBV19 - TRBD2 CASSPPGLAGVGQYF TGTGCCAGTAGTCCTCCGGGACTAGCGGGAGTTGGGCAGTATTTT
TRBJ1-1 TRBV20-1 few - CSVTTWVSRNTEAFF TGCAGTGTCACAACCTGGGTCAGTCGAAACACTGAAGCTTTCTTT
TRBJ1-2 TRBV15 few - CATSRDTEYGYTF TGTGCCACCAGCAGAGATACTGAATATGGCTACACCTTC
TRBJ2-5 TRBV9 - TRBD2 CASSEALPSSGRAKETQYF TGTGCCAGCAGCGAAGCACTACCAAGTAGCGGGAGGGCGAAGGAGACCCAGTACTTC
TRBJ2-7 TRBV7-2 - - CASSLWSGQNYEQYF TGTGCCAGCAGCTTATGGTCCGGACAAAACTACGAGCAGTACTTC
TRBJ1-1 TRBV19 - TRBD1 CASSATGLKRRTEAFF TGTGCCAGTAGTGCGACAGGGTTAAAGAGGAGAACTGAAGCTTTCTTT
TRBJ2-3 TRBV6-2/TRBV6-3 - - CASSYSFVRTDTQYF TGTGCCAGCAGTTACAGTTTTGTGCGCACAGATACGCAGTATTTT
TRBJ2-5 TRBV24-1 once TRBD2 CATSERDIPGLLAQYF TGTGCCACCAGTGAGCGCGACATCCCGGGACTATTGGCCCAGTACTTC
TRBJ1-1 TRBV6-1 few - CASSGQGLGTEAFF TGTGCCAGCAGCGGACAAGGTTTAGGGACTGAAGCTTTCTTT
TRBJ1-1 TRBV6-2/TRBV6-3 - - CASSYWTVEEAFF TGTGCCAGCAGTTACTGGACAGTTGAAGAAGCTTTCTTT
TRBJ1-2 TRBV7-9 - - CASSFSEGGGYTF TGTGCCAGCAGCTTCTCGGAAGGGGGAGGCTACACCTTC
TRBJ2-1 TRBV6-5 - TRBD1 CASSYSGQGWDEQFF TGTGCCAGCAGTTACTCTGGACAGGGGTGGGATGAGCAGTTCTTC
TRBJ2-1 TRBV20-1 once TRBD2 CSARALSLAGGPGEQFF TGCAGTGCTAGGGCCTTATCCCTAGCGGGAGGGCCGGGGGAGCAGTTCTTC
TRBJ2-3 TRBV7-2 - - CASSRSGTRTDTQYF TGTGCCAGCAGTCGCTCCGGGACCCGCACAGATACGCAGTATTTT
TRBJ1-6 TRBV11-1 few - CASSPRRAAGSPLHF TGTGCCAGCAGCCCCCGTCGAGCGGCGGGATCACCCCTCCACTTT
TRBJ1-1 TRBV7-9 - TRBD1 CASSLGQGANTEAFF TGTGCCAGCAGCTTAGGACAGGGGGCGAACACTGAAGCTTTCTTT
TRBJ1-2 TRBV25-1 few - CASSEPEGYGYTF TGTGCCAGCAGTGAACCCGAGGGGTATGGCTACACCTTC
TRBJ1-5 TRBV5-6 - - CASSSANGGVWGNQPQHF TGTGCCAGCAGCTCGGCGAACGGCGGGGTTTGGGGAAATCAGCCCCAGCATTTT
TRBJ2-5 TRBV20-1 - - CSAIKVYETQYF TGCAGTGCTATAAAGGTTTACGAGACCCAGTACTTC
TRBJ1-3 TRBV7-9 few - CASSPGLSISSGNTIYF TGTGCCAGCAGCCCAGGACTGTCAATTAGCTCTGGAAACACCATATATTTT
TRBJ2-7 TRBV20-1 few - CSAKEPYAYYEQYF TGCAGTGCCAAGGAACCTTATGCCTATTACGAGCAGTACTTC
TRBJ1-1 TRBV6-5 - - CASSWGSEAFF TGTGCCAGTAGTTGGGGGAGTGAAGCTTTCTTT
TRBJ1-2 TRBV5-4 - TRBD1 CASSLTGVGYTF TGTGCCAGCAGCTTGACAGGGGTAGGCTACACCTTC
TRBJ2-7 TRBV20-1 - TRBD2 CSARTSGRHYEQYF TGCAGTGCCCGGACTAGCGGGAGACATTACGAGCAGTACTTC
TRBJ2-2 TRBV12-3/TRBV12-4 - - CASSKNTGELFF TGTGCCAGCAGTAAGAACACCGGGGAGCTGTTTTTT
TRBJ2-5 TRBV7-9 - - CASSLATPQWETQYF TGTGCCAGCAGCTTAGCCACTCCACAATGGGAGACCCAGTACTTC
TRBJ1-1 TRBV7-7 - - CASSLDSFGVNTEAFF TGTGCTAGCAGCTTAGACAGTTTCGGAGTGAACACTGAAGCTTTCTTT
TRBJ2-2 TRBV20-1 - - CSVPVLTNTGELFF TGCAGTGTCCCGGTACTGACGAACACCGGGGAGCTGTTTTTT
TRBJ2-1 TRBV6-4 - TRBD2 CASSATDMGLAANNEQFF TGTGCCAGCAGTGCCACCGACATGGGACTAGCGGCCAACAATGAGCAGTTCTTC
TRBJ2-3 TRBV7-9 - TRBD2 CASSIRSSGGNTQYF TGTGCCAGCAGCATTAGGTCTTCGGGAGGAAATACGCAGTATTTT
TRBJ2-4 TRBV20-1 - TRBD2 CSARVSGTAKNIQYF TGCAGTGCTAGAGTTAGCGGGACGGCCAAAAACATTCAGTACTTC
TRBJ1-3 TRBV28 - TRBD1 CASRTGGNSGNTIYF TGTGCCAGCAGAACAGGGGGCAACTCTGGAAACACCATATATTTT
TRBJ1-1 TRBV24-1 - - CATSDPGTEAFF TGTGCCACCAGTGACCCGGGCACTGAAGCTTTCTTT
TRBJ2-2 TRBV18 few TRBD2 CASSSTSVGTGELFF TGTGCCAGCTCATCGACTAGCGTTGGAACCGGGGAGCTGTTTTTT
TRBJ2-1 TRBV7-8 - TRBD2 CASSQYSGETYNEQFF TGTGCCAGCAGCCAATACAGCGGGGAAACCTACAATGAGCAGTTCTTC